This T cell receptor beta chain originates from a study of blood T cell repertoires in COVID-19. Study information: The United States, Italy and Spain were the sources of the acute and convalescent COVID-19 samples.

Using immunoSEQ multiplex PCR, the repertoire was profiled, and TCRdb retains in-frame clones only, with some absent. The profile covers about 48,000 clones, with around 79% appearing a single time and 20% taken by the ten largest. This CDR3 is 16 amino acids long. V gave up 5 bases and J gave up 0 bases; unmatched junction bases: 8. Per the germline V gene, CDR1 is MDHEN and CDR2 is SYDVKM. This chain links TRBV28 with TRBJ2-7, with 9 bases matching TRBD1. This clonotype was sampled from a human donor with active or convalescent COVID-19. The donor label of this sample is uncertain. Input material: peripheral blood. CDR3: CASSPGTGRDSYEQYF. CDR3 coding DNA: TGTGCCAGCAGTCCCGGGACAGGGAGGGACTCCTACGAGCAGTACTTC.